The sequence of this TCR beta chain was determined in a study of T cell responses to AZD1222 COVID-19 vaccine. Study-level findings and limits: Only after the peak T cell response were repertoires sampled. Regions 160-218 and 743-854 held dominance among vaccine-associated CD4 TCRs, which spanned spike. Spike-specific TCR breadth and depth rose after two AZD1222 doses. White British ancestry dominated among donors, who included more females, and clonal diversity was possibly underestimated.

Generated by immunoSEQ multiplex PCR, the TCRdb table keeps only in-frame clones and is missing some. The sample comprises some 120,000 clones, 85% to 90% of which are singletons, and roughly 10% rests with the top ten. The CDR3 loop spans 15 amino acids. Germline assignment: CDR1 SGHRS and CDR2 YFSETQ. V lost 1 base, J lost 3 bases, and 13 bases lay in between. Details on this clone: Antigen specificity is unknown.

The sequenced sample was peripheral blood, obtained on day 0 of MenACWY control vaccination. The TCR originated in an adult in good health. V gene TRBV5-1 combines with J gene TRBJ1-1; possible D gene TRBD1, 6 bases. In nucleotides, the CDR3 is TGCGCCAGCAGCTTGTACGGGGGCGATTACACTGAAGCTTTCTTT. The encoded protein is CASSLYGGDYTEAFF.